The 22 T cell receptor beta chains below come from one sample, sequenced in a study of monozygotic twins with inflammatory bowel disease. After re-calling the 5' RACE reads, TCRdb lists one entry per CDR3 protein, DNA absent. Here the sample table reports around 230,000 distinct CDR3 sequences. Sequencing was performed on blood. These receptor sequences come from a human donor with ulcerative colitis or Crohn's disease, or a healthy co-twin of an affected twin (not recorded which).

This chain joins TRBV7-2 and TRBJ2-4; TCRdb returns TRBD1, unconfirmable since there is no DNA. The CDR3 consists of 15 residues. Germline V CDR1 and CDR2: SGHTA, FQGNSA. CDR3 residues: CASSANRGAKNIQYF.

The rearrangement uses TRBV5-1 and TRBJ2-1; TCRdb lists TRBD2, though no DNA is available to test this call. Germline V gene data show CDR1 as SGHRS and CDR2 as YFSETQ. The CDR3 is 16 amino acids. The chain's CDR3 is CASSPLTSGGLDEQFF.

The chain's CDR3 is CASSQGDSQPQHF. V usage is TRBV4-1 and J usage is TRBJ1-5; the D gene TCRdb calls, TRBD1, cannot be checked with no DNA. Germline V gives CDR1 MGHRA, CDR2 YSYEKL. The CDR3 runs to 13 residues.

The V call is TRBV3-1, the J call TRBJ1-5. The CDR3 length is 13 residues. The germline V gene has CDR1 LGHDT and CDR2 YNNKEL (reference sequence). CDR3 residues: CASSQSENQPHHF.

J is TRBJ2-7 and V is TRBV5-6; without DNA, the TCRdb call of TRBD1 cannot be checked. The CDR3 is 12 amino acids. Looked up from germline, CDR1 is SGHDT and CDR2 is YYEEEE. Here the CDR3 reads CASSLPGGEQYF.

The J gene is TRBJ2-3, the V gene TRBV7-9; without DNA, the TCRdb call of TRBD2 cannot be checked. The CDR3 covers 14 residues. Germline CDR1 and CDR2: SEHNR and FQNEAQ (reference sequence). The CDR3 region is CASSPTGVTDTQYF.

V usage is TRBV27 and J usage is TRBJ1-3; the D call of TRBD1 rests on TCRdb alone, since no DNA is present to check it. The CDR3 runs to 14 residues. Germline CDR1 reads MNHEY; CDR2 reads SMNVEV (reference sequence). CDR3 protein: CASSLAGAGNTIYF.

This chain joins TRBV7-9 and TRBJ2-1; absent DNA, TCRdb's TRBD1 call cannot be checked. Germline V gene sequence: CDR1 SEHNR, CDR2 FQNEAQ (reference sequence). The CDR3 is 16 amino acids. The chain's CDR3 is CASSGSQTGPYNEQFF.

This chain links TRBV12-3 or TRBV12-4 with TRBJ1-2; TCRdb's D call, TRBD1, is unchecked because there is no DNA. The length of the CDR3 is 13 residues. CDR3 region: CASSSPPQEGYTF.

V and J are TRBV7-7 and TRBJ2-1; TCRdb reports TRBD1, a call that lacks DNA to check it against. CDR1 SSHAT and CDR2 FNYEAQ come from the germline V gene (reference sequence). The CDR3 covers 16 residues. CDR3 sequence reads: CASSAFTGTESNEQFF.

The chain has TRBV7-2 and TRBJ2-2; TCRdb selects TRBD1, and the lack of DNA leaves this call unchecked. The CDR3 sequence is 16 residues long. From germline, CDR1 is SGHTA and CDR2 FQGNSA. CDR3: CASSSFDRRYTGELFF.

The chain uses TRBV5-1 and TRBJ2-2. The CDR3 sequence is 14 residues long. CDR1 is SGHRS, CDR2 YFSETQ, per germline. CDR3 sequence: CASRSMGITGELFF. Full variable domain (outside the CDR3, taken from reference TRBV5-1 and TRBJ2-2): KAGVTQTPRYLIKTRGQQVTLSCSPISGHRSVSWYQQTPGQGLQFLFEYFSETQRNKGNFPGRFSGRQFSNSRSEMNVSTLELGDSALYLCASRSMGITGELFFGEGSRLTVL.

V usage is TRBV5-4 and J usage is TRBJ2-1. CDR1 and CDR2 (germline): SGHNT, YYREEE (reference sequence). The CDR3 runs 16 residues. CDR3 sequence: CASSLGAQTSYNEQFF.

The CDR3 region is CASSSQGRKYSNQPQHF. This chain links TRBV6-5 with TRBJ1-5; TCRdb lists TRBD1, though no DNA is available to test this call. Per germline, CDR1 MNHEY and CDR2 SVGAGI. The CDR3 sequence is 17 residues long.

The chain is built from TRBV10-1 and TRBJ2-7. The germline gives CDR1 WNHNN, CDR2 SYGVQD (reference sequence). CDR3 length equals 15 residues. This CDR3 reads CASSEGRSDSYEQYF.

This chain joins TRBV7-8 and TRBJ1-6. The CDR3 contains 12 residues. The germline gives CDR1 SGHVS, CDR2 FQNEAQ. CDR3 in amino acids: CASSHSGPPLHF.

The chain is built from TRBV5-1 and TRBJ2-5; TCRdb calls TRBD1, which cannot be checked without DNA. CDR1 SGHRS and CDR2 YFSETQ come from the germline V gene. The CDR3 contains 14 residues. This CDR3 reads CASSWTGDQETQYF.

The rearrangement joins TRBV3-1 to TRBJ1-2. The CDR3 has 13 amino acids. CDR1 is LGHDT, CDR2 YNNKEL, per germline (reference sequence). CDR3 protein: CASSQGAAYGYTF.

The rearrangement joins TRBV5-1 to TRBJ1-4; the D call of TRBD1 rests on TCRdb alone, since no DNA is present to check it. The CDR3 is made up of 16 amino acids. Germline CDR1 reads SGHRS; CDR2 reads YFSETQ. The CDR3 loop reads CASSLYRQATNEKLFF.

CDR3 loop: CASGGQGNEQYF. This chain uses TRBV2 with TRBJ2-7; there is no DNA to check the TCRdb D call of TRBD1. This CDR3 is 12 amino acids long. Per the germline V gene, CDR1 is SNHLY and CDR2 is FYNNEI. Full variable domain (rest looked up from reference TRBV2 and TRBJ2-7): EPEVTQTPSHQVTQMGQEVILRCVPISNHLYFYWYRQILGQKVEFLVSFYNNEISEKSEIFDDQFSVERPDGSNFTLKIRSTKLEDSAMYFCASGGQGNEQYFGPGTRLTVT.

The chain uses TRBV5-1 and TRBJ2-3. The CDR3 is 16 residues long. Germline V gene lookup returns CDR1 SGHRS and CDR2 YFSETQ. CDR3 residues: CASSWGDSRGTDTQYF. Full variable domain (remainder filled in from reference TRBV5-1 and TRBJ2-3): KAGVTQTPRYLIKTRGQQVTLSCSPISGHRSVSWYQQTPGQGLQFLFEYFSETQRNKGNFPGRFSGRQFSNSRSEMNVSTLELGDSALYLCASSWGDSRGTDTQYFGPGTRLTVL.

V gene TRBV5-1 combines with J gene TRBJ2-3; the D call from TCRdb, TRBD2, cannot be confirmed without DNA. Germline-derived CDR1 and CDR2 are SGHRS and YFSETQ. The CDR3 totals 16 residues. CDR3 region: CASSWTPGLKSDTQYF.